The TCR beta chain described here comes from a study of blood T cells in healthy people across ages. Using a J-beta primer mix together with a sample-barcoded 5' primer, a second PCR was run for roughly 6 to 11 cycles. TCRdb ran MiXCR on the 5' RACE reads and lists one entry per CDR3 protein. The table lists hundreds of thousands of distinct CDR3 sequences, 25% to 30% of them singletons. Study-wide results and limits: Observed TCR beta diversity per million T cells went down as age went up. This fall followed a roughly linear course with age.

Each sample yielded at least 6 million isolated PBMCs. This clonotype was detected many times. Antigen specificity is unknown. Trimming took 11 bases from V and 5 from J; bases not matched to a gene: 4. CDR1 and CDR2 (germline): ENHRY, SYGVKD. The CDR3 runs to 11 residues. The sample was also linked to a second study, of T cells of mothers and their children.

The sequence was obtained from a boy younger than 18 in good health. Sequencing input: blood. The chain links TRBV10-3 to TRBJ2-5; 8 nucleotides match TRBD2. CDR3 coding DNA: TGTGCCTCTGGCGGGGGGGAGACCCAGTACTTC. Its protein product is CASGGGETQYF.